This T cell receptor (beta chain) was captured in a study of T cells after somatic rescue of genetic block. Germline V gene lookup returns CDR1 LGHNA and CDR2 YSLEER. CDR3 length: 15 residues. V was clipped by 0 bases and J by 4 bases; unmatched bases: 2. Libraries were prepared by immunoSEQ multiplex PCR; TCRdb keeps only in-frame clonotypes and omits some of them. The table has roughly 51,000 clones, about 96% seen once; the top ten hold 0.075% to 0.1%. The sequence came from a child less than two years old. V is TRBV4-3 and J is TRBJ2-7; 11 bases are shared with TRBD2. The material sequenced was peripheral blood mononuclear cells (PBMCs). CDR3 bases: TGCGCCAGCAGCCAAGACACTAGCGGGGGATACGAGCAGTACTTC. Its translation is CASSQDTSGGYEQYF.